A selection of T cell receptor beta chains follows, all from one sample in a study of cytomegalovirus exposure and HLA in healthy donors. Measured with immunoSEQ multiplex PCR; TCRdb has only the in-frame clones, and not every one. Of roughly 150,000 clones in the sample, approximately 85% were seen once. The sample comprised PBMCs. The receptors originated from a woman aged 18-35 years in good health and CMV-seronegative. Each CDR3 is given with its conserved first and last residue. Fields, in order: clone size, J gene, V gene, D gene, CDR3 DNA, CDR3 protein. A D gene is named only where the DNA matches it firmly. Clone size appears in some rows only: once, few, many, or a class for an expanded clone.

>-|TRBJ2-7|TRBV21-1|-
TGTGCCAGCAGCAAAGCCTGGATCAACAGGACAGGTACATTTCTGGAGCAGTACTTC
CASSKAWINRTGTFLEQYF
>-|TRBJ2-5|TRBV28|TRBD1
TGTGCCAGCAGTTCGGGACAGCAAGAGACCCAGTACTTC
CASSSGQQETQYF
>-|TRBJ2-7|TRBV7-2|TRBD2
TGTGCCAGCAGCTCCATGGGAAGCGGGAAACTCTACGAGCAGTACTTC
CASSSMGSGKLYEQYF
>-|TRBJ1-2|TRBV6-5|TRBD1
TGTGCCAGCAGTCGGGGACAGGGTGGTGGCTACACCTTC
CASSRGQGGGYTF
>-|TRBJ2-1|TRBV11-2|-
TGTGCCAGCAGCGGTCCGGGAGCGGAGCTCTACAATGAGCAGTTCTTC
CASSGPGAELYNEQFF
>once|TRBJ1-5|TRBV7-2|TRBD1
TGTGCCAGCACCGGACAGGGGAATCAGCCCCAGCATTTT
CASTGQGNQPQHF
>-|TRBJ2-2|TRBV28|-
TGTGCCAGCGGATTGACCCCGGGACAGAACACCGGGGAGCTGTTTTTT
CASGLTPGQNTGELFF
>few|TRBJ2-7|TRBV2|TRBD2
TGTGCCAGCAGTCAGGGGACTAGCGGGAGGTTACTCTACGAGCAGTACTTC
CASSQGTSGRLLYEQYF
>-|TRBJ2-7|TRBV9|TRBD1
TGTGCCAGCAGCGTAGCCGACAGGGCCTACGAGCAGTACTTC
CASSVADRAYEQYF
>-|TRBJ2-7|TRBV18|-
TGTGCCAGCTCAGCTCTCAGGTTGGGCGAGCAGTACTTC
CASSALRLGEQYF
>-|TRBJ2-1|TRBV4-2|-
TGTGCCAGCAGCCAGCGGGAGGGGACAGGTAACAATGAGCAGTTCTTC
CASSQREGTGNNEQFF
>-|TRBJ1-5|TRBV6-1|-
TGTGCCAGCAGTGAAGGAAACAGGTTGTGGCAGCCCCAGCATTTT
CASSEGNRLWQPQHF
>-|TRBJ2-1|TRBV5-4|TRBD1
TGTGCCAGCAGCTCCGGACAGGGGGTTGTCTCCTACAATGAGCAGTTCTTC
CASSSGQGVVSYNEQFF
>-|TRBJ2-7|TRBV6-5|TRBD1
TGTGCCAGCAGTTACTCTTCGGACAGGGGGAACTACGAGCAGTACTTC
CASSYSSDRGNYEQYF
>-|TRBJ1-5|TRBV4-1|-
TGCGCCAGCAGTATCAGGGCGGCTGGCAATCAGCCCCAGCATTTT
CASSIRAAGNQPQHF
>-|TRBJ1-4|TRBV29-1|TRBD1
TGCACACCGGGAATAAGGGGGCGCGAAAAACTGTTTTTT
CTPGIRGREKLFF
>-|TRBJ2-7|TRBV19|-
TGTGCCAGTAGTATTGGAGGGGCCATCTACGAGCAGTACTTC
CASSIGGAIYEQYF
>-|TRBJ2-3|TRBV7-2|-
TGTGCCAGCAGCTTAGTACTCGCCGATACGCAGTATTTT
CASSLVLADTQYF
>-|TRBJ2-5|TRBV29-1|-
TGCAGCGTTGAAGGAAGGGACTTTCAAGAGACCCAGTACTTC
CSVEGRDFQETQYF
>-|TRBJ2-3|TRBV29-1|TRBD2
TGCAGCGTTGAACCCCAGGGCGTAGCGGGATTAGCAGATACGCAGTATTTT
CSVEPQGVAGLADTQYF
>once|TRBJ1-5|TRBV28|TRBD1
TGTGCCAGCAGTTCAGGGACAGGCAATCAGCCCCAGCATTTT
CASSSGTGNQPQHF
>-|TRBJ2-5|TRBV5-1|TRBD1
TGCGCCAGCAGCTTGGTCGGGACAGCCTCTGGGACCCAGTACTTC
CASSLVGTASGTQYF
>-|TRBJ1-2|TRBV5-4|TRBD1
TGTGCCAGCAGCGAACCCCCGCGACAGGGGAGGGGCTACACCTTC
CASSEPPRQGRGYTF
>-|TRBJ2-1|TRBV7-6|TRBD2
TGTGCCAGCAGCTTTCTAGCGGGGGCCGGTCCCTATCGAGAGCAGTTCTTC
CASSFLAGAGPYREQFF
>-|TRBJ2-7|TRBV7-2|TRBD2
TGTGCCAGCAGCTTTAGAAGCGGGGGCTCCTACGAGCAGTACTTC
CASSFRSGGSYEQYF
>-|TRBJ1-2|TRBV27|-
TGTGCCAGCAGTCCCATATACAGGGTCTCTAACTATGGCTACACCTTC
CASSPIYRVSNYGYTF
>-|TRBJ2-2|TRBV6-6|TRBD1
TGTGCCATGCAACAGGGGGCGTTTACCGGGGAGCTGTTTTTT
CAMQQGAFTGELFF
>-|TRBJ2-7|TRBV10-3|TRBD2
TGTGCCATCAGTGAGTCTGGGGGAGGGTCCAACGAGCAGTACTTC
CAISESGGGSNEQYF
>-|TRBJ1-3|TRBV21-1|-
TGTGCCAGCAGCAAAAAAGGGGCAGGGGGCAGGTTGCACACCATATATTTT
CASSKKGAGGRLHTIYF
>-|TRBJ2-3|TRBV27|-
TGTGCCAGCAGTTTCGGTCTGAGGACAGATACGCAGTATTTT
CASSFGLRTDTQYF
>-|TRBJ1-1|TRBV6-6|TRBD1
TGTGCCAGCCGGGACAGGGGGAACACTGAAGCTTTCTTT
CASRDRGNTEAFF